The present T cell receptor (beta chain) was sequenced within a study of blood T cells in healthy people across ages. Together with a sample-barcoded 5' primer, a J-beta primer mix was included in a second PCR lasting about 7 to 11 cycles. TCRdb re-analysed the 5' RACE reads in MiXCR, keeping a single row per CDR3 protein. Altogether some 930,000 distinct CDR3 sequences are present, about 27% being singletons, with the ten largest covering about a tenth. CDR1 is ENHRY, CDR2 SYGVKD, per germline. This CDR3 is built from 13 residues. V lost 5 bases and J 3 bases, leaving 11 bases between the germline ends. This clonotype was detected many times. Another study also made use of these data, one on T cells of mothers and their children.

Sequenced sample: blood. The sequence came from a woman aged 40 to 50 in good health. This sequence joins TRBV10-3 and TRBJ2-7, with D perhaps matching TRBD1 (5 bases). Here the CDR3 DNA reads TGTGCCATCAGTTCGCAGGGCGGCTACGAGCAGTACTTC. This codes for CAISSQGGYEQYF.